This T cell receptor (beta chain) was captured by sequencing in a study of human T cells and chemical hapten exposure (dated by TCRdb to about 2021). About the study as a whole: For sensitization, 2% DPC in acetone was applied to a roughly 2 cm by roughly 2 cm area of upper inner arm skin. Throughout the roughly 26-week study period, patients were also given weekly therapeutic DPC doses on the scalp. Patch testing was done on the upper back using Finn chambers containing 0.01% DPC, and results were scored after 6 days according to International Contact Dermatitis Research Group standards. The patient cohort, mostly female, included alopecia areata with under or over 50% scalp involvement, alopecia totalis and alopecia universalis. Libraries were combined into a pool for sequencing, and differences in TCR yield between samples came mainly from small differences in library volumes within the pool. In alopecia patients, the study followed how the peripheral blood TCR repertoire changed in vivo over primary and secondary sensitization to diphenylcyclopropenone (DPC), a hapten. Patient blood was sampled pre-sensitization (week 0) and at 2, 6 and about 24 weeks after DPC sensitization. Blood for TCR sequencing was provided by twenty-nine alopecia patients at one to four time points (pre-sensitization, 2, 6 and 24 weeks).

Turning to this clonotype: It has no known antigen specificity. No much larger clone is present one base from it, and per-base qualities are unavailable.

Library preparation used RACE. For sequencing, a NextSeq 500 was employed. During library preparation, unique molecular identifiers were attached to individual cDNA molecules so that TCRs could be counted in a quantitative, reproducible way. Each blood RNA sample was used to sequence both TCR alpha and TCR beta chains. For the original study's pipeline: The median number of TCRs per sample was roughly 100,000, ranging from roughly 23,224 to 700,000. The Decombinator software suite was used to annotate V, J and CDR3 in the TCR reads. For PS versus PT1 abundance plots, all samples were subsampled to the same number of TCRs (28,000). TCRs were defined as expanded if absent before sensitization and observed at least eight times at the 2-week time point. The public reads were quality trimmed at Q25 with fastp and then assembled into clones with MiXCR by TCRdb, keeping productive beta chains. Rows with a matching CDR3 protein are joined into one entry that keeps the most common DNA and genes. For this entry, the V and J calls and clone size follow TCRdb and not the study's own pipeline. The sample table contains about 98,000 distinct CDR3 sequences; only one count was recorded for 10% to 11% of them. The ten largest account for around 3.1% of the sample.

Read against the paper, the sample's time point label means: pre-sensitization, week 0. The label giving this sample's treatment or condition can be read as: therapeutic diphenylcyclopropenone sensitization with weekly scalp DPC. Blood at each patch-test visit was drawn before the patch test was applied. Patients were eligible if aged 18 to 70, diagnosed with alopecia and judged suitable for DPC therapy, and pregnant patients were excluded. Total RNA was isolated from unfractionated whole blood collected in Tempus Blood RNA tubes. V and J are truncated by 0 bases and 3 bases respectively, leaving an intervening sequence of 11 bases. Counted from cysteine to phenylalanine, this CDR3 has 15 amino acids. Only CDR3 DNA remains: 45 bases, in frame from the first base. The germline V gene specifies SGHAT as CDR1 and FQNNGV as CDR2. The full study reports these points: Significantly more large CDR3 similarity clusters were formed by expanded TCRs than by pre-sensitization or healthy control sets, consistent with antigen-driven responses. DPC sensitization did not change how many TCRs were above 1 in 1000 frequency, and no evidence was found of alterations in global repertoire structure. The number of PT1 expanded TCRs positively correlated with patch test score, significant at thresholds 8, 16 and 32 but not 4. Repeated subsampling changed both the strength of the expansion versus patch-test correlation and the threshold at which that correlation became significant. Alopecia, a presumed autoimmune disease, was present in all patients, so the immune response of the patients might differ from that of healthy individuals.

The specimen was whole blood, collected in connection with sensitization to the hapten diphenylcyclopropenone (DPC). The receptor was isolated from a woman in her sixties or seventies with alopecia areata. Some clones in this sample may be carry-over from other donors' samples. Here the chain combines TRBV11-2 and TRBJ2-5, with no D gene named confidently. In nucleotide form, the sequence is TGTGCCAGCAGCTTAGAGAAGCCCTGGGAAGAGACCCAGTACTTC. Its product reads: CASSLEKPWEETQYF.